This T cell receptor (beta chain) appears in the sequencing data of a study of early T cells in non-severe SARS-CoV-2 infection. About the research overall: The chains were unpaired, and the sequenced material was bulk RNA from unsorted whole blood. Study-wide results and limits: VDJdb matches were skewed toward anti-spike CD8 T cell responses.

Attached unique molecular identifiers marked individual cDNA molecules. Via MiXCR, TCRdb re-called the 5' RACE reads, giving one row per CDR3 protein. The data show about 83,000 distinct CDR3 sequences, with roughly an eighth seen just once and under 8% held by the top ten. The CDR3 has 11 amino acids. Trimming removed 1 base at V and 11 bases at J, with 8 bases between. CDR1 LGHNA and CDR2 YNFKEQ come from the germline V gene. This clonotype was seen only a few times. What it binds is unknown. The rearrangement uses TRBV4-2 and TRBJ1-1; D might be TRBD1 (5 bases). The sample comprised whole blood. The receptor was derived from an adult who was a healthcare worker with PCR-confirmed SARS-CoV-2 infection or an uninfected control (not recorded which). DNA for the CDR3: TGTGCCAGCAGCCAAGGGGGACCCGCTTTCTTT. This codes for CASSQGGPAFF.